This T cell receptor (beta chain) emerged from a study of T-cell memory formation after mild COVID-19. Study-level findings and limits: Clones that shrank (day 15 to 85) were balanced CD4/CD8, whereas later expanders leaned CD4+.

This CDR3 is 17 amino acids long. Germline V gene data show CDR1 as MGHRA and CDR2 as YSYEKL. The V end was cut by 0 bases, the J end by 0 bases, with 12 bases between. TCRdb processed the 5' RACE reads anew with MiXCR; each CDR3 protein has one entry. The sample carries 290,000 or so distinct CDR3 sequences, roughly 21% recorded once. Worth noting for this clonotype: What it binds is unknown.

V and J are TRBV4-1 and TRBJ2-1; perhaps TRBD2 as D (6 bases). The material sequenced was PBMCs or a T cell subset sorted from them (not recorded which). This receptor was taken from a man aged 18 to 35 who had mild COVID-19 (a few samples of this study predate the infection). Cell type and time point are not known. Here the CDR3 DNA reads TGCGCCAGCAGCCAAGACGGGCGGGGAATCTCCTACAATGAGCAGTTCTTC. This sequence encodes CASSQDGRGISYNEQFF.